Below are 3 T cell receptor beta chains sequenced from a single sample in a study of CD8+ T cells in alopecia areata. The study team obtained lesional scalp punch biopsies and peripheral blood from alopecia areata patients. cDNA prepared by RNA extraction and subsequent reverse transcription served as the template for sequencing. Method: immunoSEQ multiplex PCR; TCRdb's copy keeps in-frame clones and lacks some. This sample yields about 7,400 clones, of which about 67% are seen a single time; 20% to 25% belongs to the top ten. Sequenced material: skin, taken at week 0. The source of these receptors is a human donor with alopecia areata.

The chain has TRBV7-9 and TRBJ2-3, with D unclear. CDR3 length equals 12 residues. Looked up from germline, CDR1 is SEHNR and CDR2 is FQNEAQ (reference sequence). With 3 bases removed from V and 4 bases from J, the gap between germline ends came to 5 bases. The CDR3 reads CASSFGADTQYF. CDR3 DNA: TGTGCCAGCAGCTTCGGTGCAGATACGCAGTATTTT.

This clone occurred a few times. The chain links TRBV6-5 to TRBJ2-5; no definite D call. CDR1 is MNHEY, CDR2 SVGAGI, per germline. The V and J ends lost 0 bases and 5 bases respectively, with 4 bases between them. This CDR3 has 12 amino acids. The CDR3 nucleotides are TGTGCCAGCAGTTACTCGGGGGAGACCCAGTACTTC. Its protein is CASSYSGETQYF.

The chain carries TRBV6-1 and TRBJ1-5; D unresolved. Germline CDR1 is MNHNS and CDR2 is SASEGT. The CDR3 is 14 amino acids. V was trimmed by 4 bases and J by 2 bases, leaving 9 bases between them. DNA for the CDR3: TGTGCCAGCAGTGTGGCCTCTGGCAATCAGCCCCAGCATTTT. This translates into CASSVASGNQPQHF.